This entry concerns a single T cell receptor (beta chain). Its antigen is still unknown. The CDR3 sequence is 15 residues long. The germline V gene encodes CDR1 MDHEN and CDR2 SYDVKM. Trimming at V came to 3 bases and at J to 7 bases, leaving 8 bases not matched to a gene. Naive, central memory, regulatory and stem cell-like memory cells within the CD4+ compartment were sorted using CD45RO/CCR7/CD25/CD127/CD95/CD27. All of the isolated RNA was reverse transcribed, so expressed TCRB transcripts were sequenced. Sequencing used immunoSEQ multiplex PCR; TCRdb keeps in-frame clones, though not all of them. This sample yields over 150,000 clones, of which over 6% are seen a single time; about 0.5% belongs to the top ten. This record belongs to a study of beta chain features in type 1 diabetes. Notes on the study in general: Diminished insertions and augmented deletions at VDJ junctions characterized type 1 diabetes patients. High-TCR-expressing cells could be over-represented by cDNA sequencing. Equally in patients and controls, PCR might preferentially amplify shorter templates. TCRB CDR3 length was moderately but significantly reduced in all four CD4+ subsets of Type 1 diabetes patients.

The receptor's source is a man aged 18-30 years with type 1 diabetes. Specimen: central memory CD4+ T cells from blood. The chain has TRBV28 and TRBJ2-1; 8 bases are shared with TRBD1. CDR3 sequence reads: CASSLSDRVRNEQFF. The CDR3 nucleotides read TGTGCCAGCAGTTTGTCGGACAGGGTAAGGAATGAGCAGTTCTTC. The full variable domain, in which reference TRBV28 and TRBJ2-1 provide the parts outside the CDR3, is DVKVTQSSRYLVKRTGEKVFLECVQDMDHENMFWYRQDPGLGLRLIYFSYDVKMKEKGDIPEGYSVSREKKERFSLILESASTNQTSMYLCASSLSDRVRNEQFFGPGTRLTVL.